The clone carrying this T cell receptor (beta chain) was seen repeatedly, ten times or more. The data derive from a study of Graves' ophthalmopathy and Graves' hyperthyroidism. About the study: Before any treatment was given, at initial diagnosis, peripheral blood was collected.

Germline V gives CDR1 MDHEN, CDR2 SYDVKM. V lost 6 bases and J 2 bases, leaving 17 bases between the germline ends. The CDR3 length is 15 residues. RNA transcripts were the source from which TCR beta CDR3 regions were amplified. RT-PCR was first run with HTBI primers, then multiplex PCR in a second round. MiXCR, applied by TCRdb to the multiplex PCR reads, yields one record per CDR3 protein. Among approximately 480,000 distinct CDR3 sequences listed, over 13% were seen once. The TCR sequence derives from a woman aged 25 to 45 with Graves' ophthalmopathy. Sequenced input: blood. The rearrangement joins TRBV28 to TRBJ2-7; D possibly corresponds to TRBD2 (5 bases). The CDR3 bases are TGTGCCAGCAGCCGGCGAGGGCTACAACCCTACGAGCAGTACTTC. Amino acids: CASSRRGLQPYEQYF.